One sample yielded the 22 T cell receptor beta chains listed below, sequenced in a study of shared clonotypes between healthy human individuals. TCRdb's copy holds only in-frame clones and misses some; the assay was immunoSEQ multiplex PCR. This sample has roughly 1 million clones, with about 80% found just once. Sequenced material: memory CD4+ T cells sorted from blood. Stated subset: CD45RA-negative fraction. These receptors were obtained from a man aged 18 to 30 in good health.

The chain uses TRBV27 and TRBJ1-6, with no clear D. The CDR3 loop spans 14 amino acids. The germline V and J ends were trimmed by 2 bases and 4 bases, with 6 bases remaining between them. CDR1 and CDR2 from the germline V gene are MNHEY and SMNVEV (reference sequence). The CDR3 loop reads CASSLLQYNSPLHF. For the CDR3, the DNA is TGTGCCAGCAGTTTACTACAGTATAATTCACCCCTCCACTTT.

The V call is TRBV5-1, the J call TRBJ2-7; D unresolved. The CDR3 totals 12 residues. V was trimmed by 2 bases and J by 4 bases, leaving 7 bases between them. CDR1 is SGHRS, CDR2 YFSETQ, per germline. The CDR3 region has the DNA TGCGCCAGCAGCTTTTGGGGTTACGAGCAGTACTTC. Translating gives CASSFWGYEQYF.

V is TRBV29-1 and J is TRBJ2-7; TRBD2 is a possible D gene (6 bases). Trimming removed 4 bases at V and 7 bases at J, with 14 bases between. In germline, CDR1 is SQVTM, CDR2 ANQGSEA. This CDR3 has 12 residues. CDR3 sequence reads: CSVGDSGEEQYF. CDR3 in DNA: TGCAGCGTTGGGGACTCGGGAGAGGAGCAGTACTTC.

This clone was found many times. The chain is built from TRBV28 and TRBJ2-1; perhaps TRBD2 as D (6 bases). Germline CDR1 MDHEN, CDR2 SYDVKM. CDR3 length: 19 amino acids. Trimming took 1 base from V and 0 from J, leaving 19 bases between them. The CDR3 loop reads CASSLLTGSGEFSYNEQFF. The CDR3 DNA sequence: TGTGCCAGCAGTTTATTGACGGGGTCGGGGGAATTCTCCTACAATGAGCAGTTCTTC.

This rearrangement joins TRBV5-4 to TRBJ2-5; 10 nucleotides match TRBD2. The germline V gene has CDR1 SGHNT and CDR2 YYREEE (reference sequence). Trimming removed 2 bases from V and 1 base from J; junction bases left unmatched: 2. The CDR3 covers 15 residues. The DNA of the CDR3 is TGTGCCAGCAGCTTCCCTAGCGGGGGCCAAGAGACCCAGTACTTC. Its protein is CASSFPSGGQETQYF.

The chain employs TRBV5-1 and TRBJ2-7; D is perhaps TRBD1 (5 bases). The CDR3 sequence is 14 residues long. CDR1 is SGHRS and CDR2 is YFSETQ in the germline V gene. The germline V and J ends were trimmed by 0 bases and 7 bases, with 14 bases remaining between them. The CDR3 region is CASSLGSGFGEQYF. In DNA, the CDR3 is TGCGCCAGCAGCTTGGGGTCAGGGTTCGGGGAGCAGTACTTC.

This clone was detected once. This chain links TRBV9 with TRBJ2-1; 9 bases are shared with TRBD2. V gave up 0 bases and J gave up 8 bases; unmatched junction bases: 9. This CDR3 has 16 amino acids. From germline, CDR1 is SGDLS and CDR2 YYNGEE. CDR3: CASSVASAGGPDEQFF. CDR3 DNA sequence: TGTGCCAGCAGCGTAGCATCGGCGGGGGGGCCGGATGAGCAGTTCTTC.

Regarding this clone: The identical CDR3 is also encoded by other nucleotide sequences in the sample. The chain joins TRBV10-1 to TRBJ1-1; D is undetermined. CDR1 and CDR2 (germline): WNHNN, SYGVQD (reference sequence). Trimming left V 0 bases short and J 2 bases short, with 7 bases between. The CDR3 totals 14 residues. The CDR3 DNA sequence: TGCGCCAGCAGTGAGTCAGGGAGAAACACTGAAGCTTTCTTT. It is translated as CASSESGRNTEAFF.

This sequence joins TRBV6-5 and TRBJ1-5, with 8 bases aligning to TRBD1. Germline CDR1 reads MNHEY; CDR2 reads SVGAGI. This CDR3 region has 15 residues. The CDR3: CGSDRGIVGNQPQHF. CDR3 DNA: TGTGGGAGCGACAGGGGAATTGTGGGCAATCAGCCCCAGCATTTT.

The J gene is TRBJ1-1, the V gene TRBV5-4, with D uncertain. V was clipped by 0 bases and J by 7 bases, with 10 bases between them. The CDR3 totals 13 residues. Germline V CDR1 and CDR2: SGHNT, YYREEE (reference sequence). The CDR3 spells CASSLDAGFEAFF. CDR3 sequence (DNA): TGTGCCAGCAGCTTGGATGCGGGGTTTGAAGCTTTCTTT. Based on the CDR3 plus reference TRBV5-4 and TRBJ1-1, the full variable domain is ETGVTQSPTHLIKTRGQQVTLRCSSQSGHNTVSWYQQALGQGPQFIFQYYREEENGRGNFPPRFSGLQFPNYSSELNVNALELDDSALYLCASSLDAGFEAFFGQGTRLTVV.

The gene calls are TRBV7-8 and TRBJ1-5; 8 bases map to TRBD1. Trimming took 3 bases from V and 2 from J; bases not matched to a gene: 3. Germline V gene sequence: CDR1 SGHVS, CDR2 FQNEAQ. The CDR3 spans 15 residues. The CDR3 sequence is CASSFEDRGNQPQHF. As DNA, the CDR3 is TGTGCCAGCAGCTTCGAGGACAGGGGCAATCAGCCCCAGCATTTT.

The chain links TRBV6-4 to TRBJ2-5; 8 bases are a match to TRBD1. CDR3 size: 15 residues. V lost 11 bases and J lost 3; bases outside the gene matches: 14. Germline CDR1 reads MRHNA; CDR2 reads SNTAGT. The CDR3 loop is CAQPMAGGTKETQYF. For the CDR3, the DNA is TGTGCCCAACCGATGGCAGGGGGCACGAAAGAGACCCAGTACTTC.

This clone was observed a handful of times. The rearrangement links TRBV28 to TRBJ2-2, with unresolved D. This CDR3 contains 17 residues. V shed 7 bases and J shed 3 bases, with 21 bases lying between them. Germline CDR1 reads MDHEN; CDR2 reads SYDVKM. CDR3 sequence reads: CASIPPSGSMDTGELFF. The CDR3 DNA reads as TGTGCCAGCATCCCTCCGTCCGGGTCTATGGACACCGGGGAGCTGTTTTTT.

The chain has TRBV4-3 and TRBJ2-2; weak D call: TRBD2 (5 bases). The germline CDR1 and CDR2 sequences are LGHNA and YSLEER. This CDR3 is built from 16 residues. V lost 0 bases and J 3 bases, leaving 11 bases between the germline ends. The CDR3, as DNA: TGCGCCAGCAGCCAAGAGAGTGGAGGTCACACCGGGGAGCTGTTTTTT. Its translation is CASSQESGGHTGELFF.

The chain uses TRBV7-3 and TRBJ2-3; D is possibly TRBD2 (6 bases). V shed 5 bases and J shed 6 bases, with 12 bases lying between them. CDR1 is SGHTA, CDR2 FQGTGA, per germline. This CDR3 contains 13 residues. The DNA for the CDR3 is TGTGCCAGCAGCCCCGGACTAACCGATACGCAGTATTTT. Protein: CASSPGLTDTQYF.

This chain links TRBV10-3 with TRBJ1-1; the match to TRBD1 covers 9 bases. Trimming removed 7 bases from V and 1 base from J; junction bases left unmatched: 4. The CDR3 is made up of 14 amino acids. CDR1 is ENHRY, CDR2 SYGVKD, per germline. The CDR3 DNA follows: TGTGCCATCACCCAGGACAGGGGGAACACTGAAGCTTTCTTT. The encoded protein is CAITQDRGNTEAFF.

V and J are TRBV30 and TRBJ1-1; D is unclear. The length of the CDR3 is 13 residues. Trimming took 3 bases from V and 3 from J, leaving 11 bases between them. The germline gives CDR1 GTSNPN, CDR2 SVGIG (reference sequence). This chain's CDR3 is CAWRASLDTEAFF. CDR3 bases: TGTGCCTGGAGGGCGTCCCTGGACACTGAAGCTTTCTTT.

The chain combines TRBV18 with TRBJ1-2; D possibly corresponds to TRBD1 (5 bases). The V gene lost 3 bases and the J gene lost 6 bases, with 11 bases spanning the gap. This CDR3 region has 13 residues. The germline gives CDR1 KGHSH, CDR2 LQKENI. The CDR3 DNA follows: TGTGCCAGCTCACCCAAGCAGGGTCATGGCTACACCTTC. This sequence encodes CASSPKQGHGYTF.

A single count supports this clone. The V and J genes are TRBV19 and TRBJ2-7, with a tentative D call TRBD1 (6 bases). V lost 4 bases, J lost 2 bases, and 12 bases lay in between. Germline V gene data show CDR1 as LNHDA and CDR2 as SQIVND (reference sequence). The CDR3 spans 14 residues. CDR3 coding DNA: TGTGCCAGTAGTACCTCAGGGGACCCCTACGAGCAGTACTTC. It yields the protein CASSTSGDPYEQYF.

This rearrangement joins TRBV13 to TRBJ1-1; 8 bases match TRBD1. Trimming at V came to 5 bases and at J to 4 bases, leaving 6 bases not matched to a gene. In germline, CDR1 is PRHDT, CDR2 FYEKMQ (reference sequence). The CDR3 sequence is 14 residues long. The CDR3 reads CASSPDRAPTEAFF. CDR3 sequence (DNA): TGTGCCAGCAGCCCGGACAGGGCCCCCACTGAAGCTTTCTTT.

On this clone itself: This sample also contains other DNA sequences that code for the same CDR3. CDR3 sequence reads: CASSVGTGNYGYTF. The CDR3 DNA follows: TGTGCCAGCAGCGTAGGGACAGGAAACTATGGCTACACCTTC. V and J are TRBV9 and TRBJ1-2, with 7 positions matching TRBD1. The CDR3 totals 14 residues. Germline loops: CDR1 SGDLS, CDR2 YYNGEE. The junction had 1 base not matched to a gene; V was cut back by 0 bases and J by 2 bases. Variable domain in full (rest from reference TRBV9 and TRBJ1-2): DSGVTQTPKHLITATGQRVTLRCSPRSGDLSVYWYQQSLDQGLQFLIQYYNGEERAKGNILERFSAQQFPDLHSELNLSSLELGDSALYFCASSVGTGNYGYTFGSGTRLTVV.

This chain uses TRBV28 with TRBJ1-2; D is uncertain. The V gene's germline CDR1 is MDHEN and CDR2 SYDVKM. V was clipped by 8 bases and J by 9 bases, with 16 bases between them. The CDR3 covers 12 residues. The CDR3 region has the DNA TGTGCCAGCGGCCCGGAGGCCATGCGCTACACCTTC. Protein product: CASGPEAMRYTF.